Below are 30 T cell receptor beta chains sequenced from a single sample in a study of T cell changes during pregnancy in multiple sclerosis. Sequencing used immunoSEQ multiplex PCR; TCRdb keeps in-frame clones, though not all of them. The sample lists about 94,000 clones, roughly 94% occurring once. This specimen consisted of peripheral blood, obtained in the third trimester of pregnancy. All receptors come from a female donor with multiple sclerosis, enrolled in a pregnancy study.

This clone was recorded only once. This chain joins TRBV19 and TRBJ1-5; D gene unclear. CDR1 and CDR2 from the germline V gene are LNHDA and SQIVND (reference sequence). The CDR3 spans 15 residues. The V end was cut by 7 bases, the J end by 0 bases, with 13 bases between. The CDR3 spells CASTSPVNSNQPQHF. DNA of the CDR3: TGTGCCAGTACCTCCCCCGTAAATAGCAATCAGCCCCAGCATTTT.

This clone was detected only a few times. The CDR3 DNA is TGTGCCAGCAGCTTAGGGGCCCCCACTGGAAACACCATATATTTT. It encodes CASSLGAPTGNTIYF. V and J are TRBV7-8 and TRBJ1-3; D remains ambiguous. Germline loops: CDR1 SGHVS, CDR2 FQNEAQ. V lost 1 base and J lost 2, with 9 bases in between. CDR3 length: 15 amino acids.

J is TRBJ2-3 and V is TRBV5-6; 8 nucleotides match TRBD2. Germline V CDR1 and CDR2: SGHDT, YYEEEE. The CDR3 spans 16 residues. After removal of 6 bases from V and 2 bases from J, the junction contained 11 bases not matched to a gene. This chain's CDR3 is CASTHSTSGYTDTQYF. In DNA, the CDR3 is TGTGCCAGCACCCACTCCACTAGCGGCTACACAGATACGCAGTATTTT.

This chain links TRBV6-1 with TRBJ2-7; 7 bases fit TRBD1. The CDR3 has 14 residues. V gave up 8 bases and J gave up 4 bases; unmatched junction bases: 11. CDR1 is MNHNS and CDR2 is SASEGT in the germline V gene. As DNA, the CDR3 is TGTGCCAGCTCCCAACAGGGGTCGGGGTACGAGCAGTACTTC. Translating it yields CASSQQGSGYEQYF.

This rearrangement joins TRBV12-2 to TRBJ2-7; the table calls TRBD1, which could not be checked here. TRBV12-2 is noted as a pseudogene. CDR3 length equals 16 residues. The CDR3 nucleotides are TGTGCAAGTCGCCCCGGCCGGGTCAGGGACTCCTACGAGCAGTACTTC. Amino acids: CASRPGRVRDSYEQYF.

The chain carries TRBV2 and TRBJ2-6, with a weak D call TRBD2 (6 bases). Germline CDR1 is SNHLY and CDR2 is FYNNEI. V gave up 8 bases and J gave up 0 bases, with 8 bases separating them. The CDR3 totals 14 residues. The CDR3 reads CASRGISGANVLTF. The CDR3 DNA reads as TGTGCCAGCCGCGGGATCTCTGGGGCCAACGTCCTGACTTTC.

The rearrangement uses TRBV10-3 and TRBJ1-1, with 11 bases fitting TRBD1. Germline CDR1 ENHRY, CDR2 SYGVKD. The CDR3 length is 15 residues. The V gene end was trimmed by 4 bases and the J gene end by 3 bases; junction bases not matched to a gene: 4. The CDR3 DNA is TGTGCCATCAGTGGATGGGACAGGGGGGACACTGAAGCTTTCTTT. The encoded protein is CAISGWDRGDTEAFF.

The sample holds one count of this clone. V is TRBV5-1 and J is TRBJ2-3; D remains unclear. Deletions cut 0 bases from V and 5 bases from J, with 7 bases between. This CDR3 has 13 amino acids. Germline V lookup: CDR1 SGHRS, CDR2 YFSETQ. The CDR3 reads CASSLEFGDTQYF. The CDR3 DNA reads as TGCGCCAGCAGCTTGGAGTTCGGAGATACGCAGTATTTT.

The rearrangement links TRBV7-9 to TRBJ1-4, with D maybe TRBD1 (5 bases). The CDR3 length is 16 residues. Germline V gene data show CDR1 as SEHNR and CDR2 as FQNEAQ (reference sequence). Trimming left V 0 bases short and J 5 bases short, with 13 bases between. CDR3 bases: TGTGCCAGCAGCTTAGCGTGGGGCAGGAAGAATGAAAAACTGTTTTTT. Encoded protein: CASSLAWGRKNEKLFF.

The V call is TRBV19, the J call TRBJ2-1; 8 bases map to TRBD1. Per germline, CDR1 LNHDA and CDR2 SQIVND (reference sequence). CDR3 length: 15 amino acids. Trimming removed 5 bases from V and 4 bases from J; junction bases left unmatched: 7. The CDR3 sequence is CASSADRGVYNEQFF. The CDR3 bases are TGTGCCAGTAGTGCCGACAGGGGAGTTTACAATGAGCAGTTCTTC.

This clone occurred once. V and J are TRBV7-9 and TRBJ1-2; D unresolved. Trimming stripped 5 bases from V and 3 bases from J, with 13 bases between. Germline V CDR1 and CDR2: SEHNR, FQNEAQ (reference sequence). The CDR3 is 14 amino acids. CDR3 sequence: CASSRNQRDYGYTF. The CDR3 nucleotides read TGTGCCAGCAGCCGCAATCAGAGGGACTATGGCTACACCTTC.

This chain connects TRBV29-1 to TRBJ2-3; D is possibly TRBD2 (6 bases). This CDR3 spans 11 amino acids. Germline CDR1 is SQVTM and CDR2 is ANQGSEA. The CDR3 sequence: CGATRSDTQYF. CDR3 in DNA: TGCGGCGCGACTAGATCAGATACGCAGTATTTT.

This rearrangement joins TRBV6-1 to TRBJ2-7; D might be TRBD2 (6 bases). Per the germline V gene, CDR1 is MNHNS and CDR2 is SASEGT. The ends were cut back, 0 bases at V and 0 bases at J, with 18 bases in the middle. The CDR3 runs 18 residues. The CDR3 DNA is TGTGCCAGCAGTGAAGCCCGGGACGGGAGAACGAGCTCCTACGAGCAGTACTTC. This translates into CASSEARDGRTSSYEQYF.

The chain couples TRBV10-3 to TRBJ2-1; 10 bases are a match to TRBD1. The germline CDR1 and CDR2 sequences are ENHRY and SYGVKD. There are 14 residues in the CDR3. Trimming removed 7 bases from V and 7 bases from J; junction bases left unmatched: 7. In DNA form, the CDR3 reads TGTGCCATCAAACCGGGACAGGGGAATAATGAGCAGTTCTTC. As protein: CAIKPGQGNNEQFF.

The J gene is TRBJ2-5, the V gene TRBV30; D may be TRBD2 (5 bases). Germline loops: CDR1 GTSNPN, CDR2 SVGIG (reference sequence). CDR3 size: 13 residues. Trimming removed 1 base from V and 4 bases from J, with 10 bases in between. The CDR3 is CAWSGPGRETQYF. The CDR3 DNA reads TGTGCCTGGAGTGGACCGGGAAGAGAGACCCAGTACTTC.

This clone was detected a few times. The chain carries TRBV28 and TRBJ1-3; D call uncertain. This CDR3 is built from 12 residues. The V and J ends lost 5 bases and 4 bases respectively, with 6 bases between them. Germline CDR1 MDHEN, CDR2 SYDVKM. CDR3 DNA sequence: TGTGCCAGCAGTAGAGCGGGAAACACCATATATTTT. It encodes CASSRAGNTIYF.

The V call is TRBV27, the J call TRBJ1-3; 8 positions agree with TRBD1. J lost 2 bases, V lost 1 base, and 7 bases had no gene match. The CDR3 runs to 17 residues. Germline CDR1 MNHEY, CDR2 SMNVEV (reference sequence). CDR3 amino acids: CASSLYGLQGAGNTIYF. DNA for the CDR3: TGTGCCAGCAGTTTATATGGTCTACAGGGGGCTGGAAACACCATATATTTT.

V gene TRBV19 combines with J gene TRBJ2-2, with a weak D call TRBD2 (6 bases). The germline gives CDR1 LNHDA, CDR2 SQIVND (reference sequence). This CDR3 is built from 14 residues. Trimming pared 8 bases from V and 1 base from J, leaving 11 bases between. As DNA, the CDR3 is TGTGCCAGTTCTGGGGGGTTGAACACCGGGGAGCTGTTTTTT. Amino acid sequence: CASSGGLNTGELFF.

About this clone: Without the conserved terminal phenylalanine or tryptophan, this CDR3 likely stems from a read error. Because the CDR3's place on the DNA is in doubt, the DNA is left out and the CDR3 is given as listed by TCRdb. The V and J genes are TRBV21-1 and TRBJ2-7; the DNA was not used to check the table's D call, TRBD2. TRBV21-1 is reported as a pseudogene. The CDR3 is 11 residues long, counting both termini. The CDR3 sequence: CASSKALAGFS.

This chain uses TRBV15 with TRBJ2-1; possibly TRBD2 for D (6 bases). The CDR3 spans 16 residues. Germline V lookup: CDR1 LNHNV, CDR2 YYDKDF (reference sequence). V was trimmed by 0 bases and J by 2 bases, leaving 11 bases between them. This CDR3 reads CATSRDRGGTYNEQFF. CDR3 bases: TGTGCCACCAGCAGAGATCGCGGCGGGACCTACAATGAGCAGTTCTTC.

The chain is built from TRBV28 and TRBJ2-1, with D possibly being TRBD2 (5 bases). The germline gives CDR1 MDHEN, CDR2 SYDVKM. The germline V and J ends were trimmed by 1 base and 4 bases, with 29 bases remaining between them. The CDR3 consists of 21 residues. The CDR3 DNA follows: TGTGCCAGCAGTTTATTTACCTCGGGGTTTACCCTAAATCGGCGATACAATGAGCAGTTCTTC. Amino acid sequence: CASSLFTSGFTLNRRYNEQFF.

V and J are TRBV10-3 and TRBJ2-5, with 9 nucleotides matching TRBD1. Germline loops: CDR1 ENHRY, CDR2 SYGVKD. The CDR3 spans 13 residues. The V segment lost 5 bases and the J segment 5 bases; nucleotides outside the gene matches: 3. The DNA for the CDR3 is TGTGCCATCAGTCGGGACAGGGAGGAGACCCAGTACTTC. This gives the protein CAISRDREETQYF.

This chain joins TRBV9 and TRBJ1-2, with D unresolved. Trimming pared 0 bases from V and 8 bases from J, leaving 14 bases between. CDR3 length: 14 residues. CDR1 and CDR2 (germline): SGDLS, YYNGEE. CDR3: CASSVETAIRGYTF. The CDR3 nucleotides read TGTGCCAGCAGCGTAGAAACCGCCATCCGGGGCTACACCTTC.

This clone has a single count. The J gene is TRBJ2-7, the V gene TRBV7-9; D is uncertain. Trimming cost V 3 bases and J 3 bases, with 6 bases left between them. The CDR3 runs 12 residues. CDR1 SEHNR and CDR2 FQNEAQ come from the germline V gene (reference sequence). CDR3: CASSFEVYEQYF. CDR3 in DNA: TGTGCCAGCAGCTTCGAGGTCTACGAGCAGTACTTC.

This clone was picked up one time. The rearrangement joins TRBV5-4 to TRBJ2-5, with TRBD1 matching over 10 bases. J lost 5 bases, V lost 3 bases, and 7 bases had no gene match. Per the germline V gene, CDR1 is SGHNT and CDR2 is YYREEE (reference sequence). The CDR3 is 15 residues long. The CDR3 sequence is CASSSDRGFLETQYF. CDR3 nucleotides: TGTGCCAGCAGCTCGGACAGGGGGTTTTTGGAGACCCAGTACTTC.

The chain recombines TRBV19 with TRBJ2-3, with D possibly being TRBD1 (5 bases). V shed 5 bases and J shed 0 bases, with 9 bases lying between them. The CDR3 length is 14 residues. CDR1 is LNHDA and CDR2 is SQIVND in the germline V gene (reference sequence). The CDR3 nucleotides are TGTGCCAGTAGTTGGGGCGGCAGCACAGATACGCAGTATTTT. Translating gives CASSWGGSTDTQYF.

The chain is built from TRBV7-3 and TRBJ2-1, with D unclear. This CDR3 spans 15 amino acids. Deletions cut 2 bases from V and 0 bases from J, with 8 bases between. In germline, CDR1 is SGHTA, CDR2 FQGTGA. The CDR3 DNA is TGTGCCAGCAGCTTAGGTCTAAGCTCCTACAATGAGCAGTTCTTC. The encoded protein is CASSLGLSSYNEQFF.

The V gene is TRBV5-1, the J gene TRBJ1-1; D remains unclear. Germline V CDR1 and CDR2: SGHRS, YFSETQ. The CDR3 sequence is 14 residues long. Trimming stripped 2 bases from V and 5 bases from J, with 13 bases between. The CDR3 protein is CASSFNPGGTEAFF. Written as DNA, the CDR3 is TGCGCCAGCAGCTTTAATCCCGGTGGTACTGAAGCTTTCTTT.

This chain uses TRBV5-1 with TRBJ1-2, with D uncertain. CDR1 is SGHRS, CDR2 YFSETQ, per germline. The germline V and J ends were trimmed by 1 base and 3 bases, with 10 bases remaining between them. There are 14 residues in the CDR3. This CDR3 is CASSLLGTDYGYTF. The CDR3 DNA reads as TGCGCCAGCAGCTTGCTAGGTACTGACTATGGCTACACCTTC.

The chain uses TRBV29-1 and TRBJ1-5, with TRBD1 as a possible D gene (5 bases). The ends were cut back, 4 bases at V and 6 bases at J, with 10 bases in the middle. Germline lookup yields CDR1 SQVTM and CDR2 ANQGSEA. CDR3 length equals 12 residues. CDR3 loop: CSVGLRGQPQHF. In DNA, the CDR3 is TGCAGCGTTGGATTAAGGGGTCAGCCCCAGCATTTT.